This T cell receptor (beta chain) was observed in a study of Ad26.COV2.S vaccination and SARS-CoV-2 variants (dated by TCRdb to 2020 to 2023). Study-wide context: Donors in the vaccine arm were drawn from COV1001, a multicentre, randomized, double-blind, placebo-controlled phase I-IIa trial testing Ad26.COV2.S in healthy adults. Ad26.COV2.S was given intramuscularly at 5x10^10 or 1x10^11 viral particles, as a single shot or as two shots 56 days apart. Sequencing of the TCRbeta repertoire served to evaluate the specificity and breadth of SARS-CoV-2-reactive T cell receptors following Ad26.COV2.S vaccination. A total of approximately 30 samples were included in the TCR-sequenced set, comprising around 19 Ad26.COV2.S vaccine recipients, 5 placebo recipients and 8 SARS-CoV-2 convalescent individuals. Trial participants were randomized into five groups of five: low-dose or high-dose Ad26.COV2.S given once or twice, or placebo on both occasions. Investigators remained blinded to trial group allocation during experiments and outcome assessment.

The immunoSEQ Assay was the method used to sequence TCRbeta CDR3 regions. After extraction, genomic DNA underwent amplification by bias-controlled multiplex PCR, followed by high-throughput sequencing. On the study's bioinformatics: To quantify the absolute abundance of each unique TCRbeta CDR3 region, sequences were collapsed and filtered. T cell fraction was estimated by normalizing TCRbeta template counts to usable DNA, which was measured by amplifying reference genes present in all nucleated cells. Repertoire TCRs were annotated as SARS-CoV-2-specific when V gene, CDR3 amino acid sequence and J gene were exactly matched to a known reactive TCR set. The reference SARS-CoV-2 TCR set was derived from MIRA and filtered for enrichment in COVID-19-positive ImmuneCODE repertoires, a step that removed public or cross-reactive TCRs. Drawing on the MIRA antigens, annotated TCRs were analysed further at the level of specific ORF or position within ORF. Breadth was defined as annotated unique rearrangements over total unique productive rearrangements; depth was the summed frequency of those rearrangements. Two-sided Wilcoxon rank-sum tests were used to compare TCR breadth between groups. TCRdb took this table from immuneACCESS and kept in-frame rearrangements with V and J called. Such tables lack part of the clones; where checked against another copy, unresolved V genes explain under half of the gap, and the rest is unexplained. The V and J calls and the clone size are those of that table, but D and trimming were determined from the DNA. The sample includes more than 300,000 clones, with roughly nine tenths observed a single time. The ten biggest clones cover 6.4% of the sample.

Results the study describes overall, beyond this receptor: After vaccination, spike-specific CD8+ and CD4+ T cell responses were reported to show substantial breadth. The authors noted that total T cell responses may have been underestimated by the TCR breadth and depth analyses. Comparing responses between vaccine doses or regimens was not something the study was powered to do. Compared with placebo recipients, Ad26.COV2.S recipients showed higher spike-specific TCR breadth (P = 0.0014). Vaccine and placebo recipients had comparable non-spike TCR breadth, which fits with the vaccine containing only spike.

The treatment or condition label on this specimen signifies: some 20 received Ad26.COV2.S at low or high dose, single or two shots; about 5 received placebo; per-sample allocation not given. For vaccine and placebo recipients, the sequenced repertoires came from samples collected on day 63 after the first injection. Cohort 1b enrolled some 25 adults aged 18-55 years at a single site in Boston, USA, between 29 July and 7 August 2020. Ad26.COV2.S consisted of a replication-incompetent adenovirus type 26 vector by which a prefusion-stabilized SARS-CoV-2 spike protein from the original Wuhan strain was expressed. In the case of this clone: The target of this receptor is not known. Base qualities are missing; no much larger clone stands one base away.

Via the germline V gene (reference sequence), CDR1 is SEHNR and CDR2 FQNEAQ. At the junction V is shortened by 1 base and J by 5 bases; bases outside the gene matches: 6. From cysteine to phenylalanine, the CDR3 is 15 amino acids long. Of the read, only the CDR3 DNA is kept; its 45 bases are in frame from base 1. The V and J segments used are TRBV7-9 and TRBJ2-5, and TRBD2 aligns with 8 junction nucleotides. The starting material was peripheral blood, obtained in a trial of Ad26.COV2.S vaccine versus placebo. The sequence derives from a person between 18 and 65 years old who received the Ad26.COV2.S COVID-19 vaccine or a placebo. The CDR3 reads as follows: CASSLVRRGRETQYF. The base sequence is TGTGCCAGCAGCTTAGTACGACGCGGGAGGGAGACCCAGTACTTC.